These 3 T cell receptor beta chains were all obtained from the same sample, sequenced in a study of blood T cells in healthy people across ages. A sample-barcoded 5' primer and a J-beta primer mix were used in a second PCR of about 7 to 12 cycles. From the 5' RACE reads, TCRdb called clonotypes with MiXCR, one entry per CDR3 protein. The table records fewer than 2 million distinct CDR3 sequences, 35% to 50% of them present only once. The sequenced material came from blood. The source is a human donor in good health.

The rearrangement uses TRBV12-3 or TRBV12-4 and TRBJ2-3; 7 nucleotides match TRBD2. V was clipped by 4 bases and J by 5 bases; unmatched bases: 15. The CDR3 is 17 residues long. In DNA form, the CDR3 reads TGTGCCAGCAGTTCTAGCTTGGCCGGGGGGTTAGGAGATACGCAGTATTTT. Protein sequence: CASSSSLAGGLGDTQYF.

This clonotype was found many times. The J gene is TRBJ2-7, the V gene TRBV29-1, with 7 bases lining up with TRBD1. With V trimmed by 4 bases and J by 0 bases, 6 bases remained unmatched. CDR1 is SQVTM, CDR2 ANQGSEA, per germline. This CDR3 has 14 residues. The CDR3 DNA is TGCAGCGTTGCACCGGGACAGCACTCCTACGAGCAGTACTTC. Translating gives CSVAPGQHSYEQYF.

This clonotype showed up just a few times. Sequence at one end of the junction differs from germline and may be a read error. In DNA form, the CDR3 reads TGTGCTAGCAGTTCAGGAGGGATGCCCCAGCATTTT. Protein sequence: CASSSGGMPQHF. The V and J genes are TRBV12-3 or TRBV12-4 and TRBJ1-5; no definite D call. CDR3 length: 12 amino acids.